The 4 T cell receptor beta chains below all came from one sample that was sequenced in a study of T-cell reconstitution after alpha-beta-depleted transplantation in children. As it was prepared, the TCRbeta library received unique molecular identifiers. TCRdb analysed the PCR reads with MiXCR anew, one entry per CDR3 protein. In the table there are fewer than 550,000 distinct CDR3 sequences, 10% to 12% of which are singletons. The sequencing used PBMCs, mostly from graft donor cells, collected 180 days after TCRalphabeta/CD19-depleted stem cell transplant. The receptors come from a female patient aged 2 to 10 who had a stem cell transplant for aplastic anemia, so the T cells may come from the graft donor.

A word on this clonotype: A much bigger clone sits one base away, suggesting this may be a read error. V and J are TRBV28 and TRBJ1-1; a weak D match, TRBD1 (6 bases). The ends were cut back, 5 bases at V and 11 bases at J, with 21 bases in the middle. This CDR3 comprises 14 residues. Germline CDR1 is MDHEN and CDR2 is SYDVKM. The CDR3: CASSILTGHLDAFF. In nucleotides, the CDR3 is TGTGCCAGCAGTATCCTCACGGGACACCTTGACGCTTTCTTT.

This clonotype was observed many times. The chain combines TRBV20-1 with TRBJ2-7, with D uncertain. Germline V gene lookup returns CDR1 DFQATT and CDR2 SNEGSKA (reference sequence). The length of the CDR3 is 13 residues. V was pared by 0 bases and J by 1 base, with 7 bases between. CDR3 in DNA: TGCAGTGCTAGAGAGGGGAATTCCTACGAGCAGTACTTC. This sequence encodes CSAREGNSYEQYF.

The V call is TRBV28, the J call TRBJ1-5, with 7 bases fitting TRBD1. This CDR3 region has 14 residues. CDR1 MDHEN and CDR2 SYDVKM come from the germline V gene. Germline trimming cut 4 bases from V and 4 bases from J; bases unmatched to any gene: 4. CDR3 region: CASSSGTDNQPQHF. The CDR3 DNA reads TGTGCCAGCAGTTCCGGGACAGATAATCAGCCCCAGCATTTT.

The J gene is TRBJ2-7, the V gene TRBV18; no reliable D call. This CDR3 is built from 15 residues. Germline V gene sequence: CDR1 KGHSH, CDR2 LQKENI. V was pared by 2 bases and J by 2 bases, with 13 bases between. The CDR3 DNA sequence: TGTGCCAGCTCACCAAGGCAAGGATTCCCCTACGAGCAGTACGTC. Encoded protein: CASSPRQGFPYEQYV.